Here is one TCR beta chain with its context. Antigen specificity is unknown. These data are taken from a study of cytomegalovirus exposure and HLA in healthy donors. Looking at the study overall: Out of 150 million to 200 million T cells, an earlier analysis found roughly 110 million unique TCR beta sequences in total. A data release that came early held some 79 million unique TCRs from HLA-typed donors.

V shed 0 bases and J shed 0 bases, with 11 bases lying between them. The germline gives CDR1 MGHRA, CDR2 YSYEKL. The CDR3 extends over 17 amino acids. The PCR ran on 60 Vbeta and 13 Jbeta primers. Libraries were prepared by immunoSEQ multiplex PCR; TCRdb keeps only in-frame clonotypes and omits some of them. In the table there are about 190,000 clones, around 85% of which are singletons. Study-level findings and limits: The investigators catalogued 164 TCR beta chains as cytomegalovirus-associated.

Regarding donors, all were healthy bone marrow donors. The gene calls are TRBV4-1 and TRBJ2-2, with a weak D call TRBD2 (5 bases). The clonotype originates from a boy younger than 10 in good health and CMV-seronegative. Sequencing was done on a sample of PBMCs. In DNA form, the CDR3 reads TGCGCCAGCAGCCAAGATTCCTCGAGGGCGAACACCGGGGAGCTGTTTTTT. This sequence encodes CASSQDSSRANTGELFF.